This paragraph covers one T cell receptor beta chain sequence. The sample originates from a study of blood T cell repertoires in COVID-19. Study background: Collection of acute and convalescent COVID-19 samples took place in the United States, Italy and Spain.

Germline V CDR1 and CDR2: GTSNPN, SVGIG (reference sequence). V lost 5 bases, J lost 7 bases, and 7 bases stayed unmatched. This CDR3 region has 14 residues. Generated by immunoSEQ multiplex PCR, the TCRdb table keeps only in-frame clones and is missing some. Found here are about 97,000 clones, less than 95% of them singletons; the top ten hold 1.7%. The chain links TRBV30 to TRBJ1-4; TRBD1 aligns across 10 bases. This clonotype was sampled from a man between 60 and 70 years old with acute or convalescent COVID-19. The sample comprised peripheral blood. Here the CDR3 reads CAWDPGQGSEKLFF. The DNA of the CDR3 is TGTGCCTGGGACCCGGGACAGGGGAGTGAAAAACTGTTTTTT.